This TCR beta chain is drawn from a study of blood T cell repertoires in COVID-19. Study-level background: Collection of acute and convalescent COVID-19 samples took place in the United States, Italy and Spain.

Trimming at V came to 3 bases and at J to 0 bases, leaving 3 bases not matched to a gene. From germline, CDR1 is SGHAT and CDR2 FQNNGV. This CDR3 has 15 residues. Original methodology: Reference gene primer amplification yielded estimated nucleated cell counts. TCRdb keeps only in-frame clones here, not all; method: immunoSEQ multiplex PCR. V and J calls and clone size are copied from that table; D and trimming were computed from the DNA. The table records 240,000 or so clones, 70% to 75% of them present only once. This receptor was obtained from a woman aged 80 or over with acute or convalescent COVID-19. V usage is TRBV11-2 and J usage is TRBJ2-7; 9 bases fit TRBD2. Sequencing input: peripheral blood. For the CDR3, the DNA is TGTGCCAGCAGCTTTAGCGGGGGAAACTCCTACGAGCAGTACTTC. This gives the protein CASSFSGGNSYEQYF.